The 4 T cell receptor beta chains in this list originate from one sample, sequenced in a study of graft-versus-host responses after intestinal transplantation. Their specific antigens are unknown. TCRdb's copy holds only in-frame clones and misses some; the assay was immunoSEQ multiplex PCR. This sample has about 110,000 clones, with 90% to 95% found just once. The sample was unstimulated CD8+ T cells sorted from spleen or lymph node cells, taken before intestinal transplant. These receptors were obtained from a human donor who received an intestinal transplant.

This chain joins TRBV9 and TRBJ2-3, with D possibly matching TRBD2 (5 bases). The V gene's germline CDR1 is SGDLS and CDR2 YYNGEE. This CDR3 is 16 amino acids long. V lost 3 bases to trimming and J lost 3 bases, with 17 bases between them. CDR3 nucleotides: TGTGCCAGCAGCGACCCTCAGGCCGGAGGTACAGATACGCAGTATTTT. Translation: CASSDPQAGGTDTQYF.

CDR3 coding DNA: TGTGCCAGCAGTCTTCAGTTTTCTGGAAACACCATATATTTT. It is translated as CASSLQFSGNTIYF. V is TRBV2 and J is TRBJ1-3; D is undetermined. V was clipped by 5 bases and J by 1 base, with 9 bases between them. CDR1 is SNHLY and CDR2 is FYNNEI in the germline V gene. This CDR3 is 14 amino acids long.

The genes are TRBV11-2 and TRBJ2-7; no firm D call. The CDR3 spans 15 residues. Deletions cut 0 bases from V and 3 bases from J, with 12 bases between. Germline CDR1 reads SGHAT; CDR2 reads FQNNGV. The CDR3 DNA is TGTGCCAGCAGCTTAGATAAGTACAGTCACTACGAGCAGTACTTC. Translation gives CASSLDKYSHYEQYF.

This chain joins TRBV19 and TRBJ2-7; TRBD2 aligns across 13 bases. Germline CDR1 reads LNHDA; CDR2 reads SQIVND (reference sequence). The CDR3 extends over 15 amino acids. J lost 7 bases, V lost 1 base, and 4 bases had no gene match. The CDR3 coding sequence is TGTGCCAGTAGTATAGGAGGGACTAGCGGGATGGAGCAGTACTTC. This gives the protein CASSIGGTSGMEQYF.